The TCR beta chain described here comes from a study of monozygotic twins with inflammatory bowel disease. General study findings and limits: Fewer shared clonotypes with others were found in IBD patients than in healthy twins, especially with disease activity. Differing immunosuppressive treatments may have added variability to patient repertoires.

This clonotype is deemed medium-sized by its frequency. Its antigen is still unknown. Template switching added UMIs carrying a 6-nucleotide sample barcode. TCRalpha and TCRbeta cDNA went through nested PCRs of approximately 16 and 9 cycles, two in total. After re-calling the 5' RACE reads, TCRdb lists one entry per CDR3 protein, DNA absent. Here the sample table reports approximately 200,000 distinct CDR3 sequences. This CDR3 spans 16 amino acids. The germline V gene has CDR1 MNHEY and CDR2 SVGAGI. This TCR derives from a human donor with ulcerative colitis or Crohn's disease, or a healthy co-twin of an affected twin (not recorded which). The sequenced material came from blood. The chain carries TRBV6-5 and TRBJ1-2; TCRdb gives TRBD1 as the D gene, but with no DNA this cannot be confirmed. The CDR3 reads CASSQYPGTRGEGYTF.